This entry lists 10 T cell receptor beta chains sequenced from one sample in a study of OX40 agonist ivuxolimab in advanced cancers. The library was obtained by the immunoSEQ multiplex PCR assay. Drawn from immuneACCESS, this table holds only the in-frame rearrangements with V and J called that TCRdb kept. Clones are partly lost; checked studies trace under half to an unresolved V gene and leave the rest unexplained. This sample holds more than 45,000 clones; about 88% were observed only once. The leading ten clones occupy around 4.7% of the sample. This material consisted of CD4+ or CD8+ T cells sorted from blood, taken in a trial of the OX40 agonist ivuxolimab. Every receptor here comes from an adult with an advanced solid tumor such as melanoma, head and neck, liver or kidney cancer.

This chain connects TRBV9 to TRBJ1-3, with D unresolved. This CDR3 comprises 15 residues. V lost 3 bases and J lost 0, with 10 bases in between. Germline CDR1 SGDLS, CDR2 YYNGEE. DNA for the CDR3: TGTGCCAGCAGCGAGTACGTGGACTCTGGAAACACCATATATTTT. Translation: CASSEYVDSGNTIYF.

V gene TRBV6-5 combines with J gene TRBJ2-2; D may correspond to TRBD1 or TRBD2 (5 bases each). This CDR3 is 13 amino acids long. Germline assignment: CDR1 MNHEY and CDR2 SVGAGI. Between the trimmed V and J ends, which lost 8 bases and 3 bases, there was a span of 10 bases. In DNA form, the CDR3 reads TGTGCCAGCGGTGGGGGAGACACCGGGGAGCTGTTTTTT. Translation: CASGGGDTGELFF.

The V and J genes are TRBV10-1 and TRBJ1-5; no clear D gene. V shed 10 bases and J shed 7 bases, with 14 bases lying between them. The germline gives CDR1 WNHNN, CDR2 SYGVQD (reference sequence). The CDR3 has 12 residues. In DNA, the CDR3 is TGCGCCAACCTTGGCGGAGGGCAGCCCCAGCATTTT. Its protein is CANLGGGQPQHF.

This chain uses TRBV6-6 with TRBJ2-3; 7 nucleotides match TRBD2. Germline V lookup: CDR1 MNHNY, CDR2 SVGAGI (reference sequence). The CDR3 is 15 amino acids. With V trimmed by 5 bases and J by 6 bases, 11 bases remained unmatched. CDR3 DNA sequence: TGTGCCAGCAGTCCTACCCTAGCGGTTCGGGATACGCAGTATTTT. Amino acids: CASSPTLAVRDTQYF.

V and J are TRBV4-1 and TRBJ1-2; D might be TRBD1 (6 bases). Deletions cut 1 base from V and 5 bases from J, with 23 bases between. Looked up from germline, CDR1 is MGHRA and CDR2 is YSYEKL. The CDR3 contains 18 residues. The CDR3 protein is CASSQVGDTATVRYGYTF. In nucleotides, the CDR3 is TGCGCCAGCAGCCAAGTAGGGGACACCGCCACCGTACGGTATGGCTACACCTTC.

The chain uses TRBV19 and TRBJ2-2; D call uncertain. Germline lookup yields CDR1 LNHDA and CDR2 SQIVND (reference sequence). The CDR3 sequence is 13 residues long. V gave up 7 bases and J gave up 8 bases, with 14 bases separating them. CDR3 residues: CASTPRFMGELFF. The CDR3 nucleotides are TGTGCCAGTACTCCACGATTCATGGGGGAGCTGTTTTTT.

This chain uses TRBV5-4 with TRBJ2-1, with 10 bases lining up with TRBD2. The ends lost 1 base at V and 1 base at J; junction bases unmatched: 5. Per germline, CDR1 SGHNT and CDR2 YYREEE (reference sequence). This CDR3 has 17 residues. The CDR3 sequence is CASSLLAGVRSYNEQFF. In DNA form, the CDR3 reads TGTGCCAGCAGCTTGCTAGCGGGAGTTCGTTCCTACAATGAGCAGTTCTTC.

The chain links TRBV10-3 to TRBJ2-7; no clear D. Per the germline V gene, CDR1 is ENHRY and CDR2 is SYGVKD. Trimming took 1 base from V and 3 from J, leaving 7 bases between them. The CDR3 is made up of 13 amino acids. CDR3 region: CAISELVFYEQYF. The CDR3 nucleotides read TGTGCCATCAGTGAGTTAGTTTTCTACGAGCAGTACTTC.

This clone was observed a handful of times. V and J are TRBV27 and TRBJ1-5; 7 positions agree with TRBD1. Germline V gives CDR1 MNHEY, CDR2 SMNVEV (reference sequence). The CDR3 covers 14 residues. V was clipped by 5 bases and J by 3 bases; unmatched bases: 4. The CDR3 coding sequence is TGTGCCAGCAGTGAGGACAGGATCAATCAGCCCCAGCATTTT. It is translated as CASSEDRINQPQHF.

The gene calls are TRBV6-5 and TRBJ1-1, with TRBD1 matching 8 bases. The junction had 6 bases not matched to a gene; V was cut back by 2 bases and J by 4 bases. CDR1 and CDR2 (germline): MNHEY, SVGAGI. The CDR3 has 15 amino acids. CDR3 nucleotide sequence: TGTGCCAGCAGTTACGATACAGGGGGGAGCACTGAAGCTTTCTTT. Protein product: CASSYDTGGSTEAFF.